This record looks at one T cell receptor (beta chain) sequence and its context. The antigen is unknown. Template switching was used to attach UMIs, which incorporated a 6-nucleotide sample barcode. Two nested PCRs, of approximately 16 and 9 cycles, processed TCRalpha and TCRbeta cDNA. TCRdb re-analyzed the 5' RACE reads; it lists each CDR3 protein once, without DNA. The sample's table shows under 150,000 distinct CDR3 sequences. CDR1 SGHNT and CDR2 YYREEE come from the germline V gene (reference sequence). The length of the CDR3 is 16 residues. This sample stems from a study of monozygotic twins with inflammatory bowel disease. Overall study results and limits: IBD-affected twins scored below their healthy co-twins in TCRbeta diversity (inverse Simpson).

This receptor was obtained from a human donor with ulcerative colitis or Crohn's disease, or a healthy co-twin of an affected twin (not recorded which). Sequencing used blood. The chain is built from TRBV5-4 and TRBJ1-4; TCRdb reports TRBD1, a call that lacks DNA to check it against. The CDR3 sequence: CASSAPTGTGNEKLFF. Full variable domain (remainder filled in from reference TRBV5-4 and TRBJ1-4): ETGVTQSPTHLIKTRGQQVTLRCSSQSGHNTVSWYQQALGQGPQFIFQYYREEENGRGNFPPRFSGLQFPNYSSELNVNALELDDSALYLCASSAPTGTGNEKLFFGSGTQLSVL.